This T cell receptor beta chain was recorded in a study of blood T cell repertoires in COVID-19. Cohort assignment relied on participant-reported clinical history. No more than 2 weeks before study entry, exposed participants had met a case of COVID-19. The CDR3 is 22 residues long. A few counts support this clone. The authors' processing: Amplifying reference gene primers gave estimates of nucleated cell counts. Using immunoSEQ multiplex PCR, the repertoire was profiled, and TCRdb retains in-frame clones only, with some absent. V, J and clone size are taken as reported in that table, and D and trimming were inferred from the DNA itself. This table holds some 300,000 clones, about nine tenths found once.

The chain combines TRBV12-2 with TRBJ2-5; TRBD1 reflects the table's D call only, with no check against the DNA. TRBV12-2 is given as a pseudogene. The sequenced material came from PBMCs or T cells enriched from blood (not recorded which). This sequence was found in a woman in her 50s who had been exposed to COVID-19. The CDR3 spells CASRLFVRPQGAYISGLETQYF. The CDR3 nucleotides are TGTGCAAGTCGCTTATTTGTCCGCCCCCAGGGGGCTTATATATCGGGGCTGGAGACCCAGTACTTC.